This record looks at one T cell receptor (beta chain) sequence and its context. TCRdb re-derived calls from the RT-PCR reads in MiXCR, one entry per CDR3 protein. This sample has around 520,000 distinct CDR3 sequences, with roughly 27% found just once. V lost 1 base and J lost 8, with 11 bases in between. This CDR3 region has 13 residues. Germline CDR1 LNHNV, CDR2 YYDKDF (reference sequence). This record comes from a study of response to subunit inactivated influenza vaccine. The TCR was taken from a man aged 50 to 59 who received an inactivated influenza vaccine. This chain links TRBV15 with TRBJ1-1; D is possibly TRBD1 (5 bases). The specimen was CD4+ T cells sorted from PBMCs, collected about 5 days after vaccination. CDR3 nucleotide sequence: TGTGCCACCAGCAGAGCACCGGGGGGGGAAGCTTTCTTT. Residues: CATSRAPGGEAFF. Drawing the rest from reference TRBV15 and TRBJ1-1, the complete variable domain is DAMVIQNPRYQVTQFGKPVTLSCSQTLNHNVMYWYQQKSSQAPKLLFHYYDKDFNNEADTPDNFQSRRPNTSFCFLDIRSPGLGDTAMYLCATSRAPGGEAFFGQGTRLTVV.